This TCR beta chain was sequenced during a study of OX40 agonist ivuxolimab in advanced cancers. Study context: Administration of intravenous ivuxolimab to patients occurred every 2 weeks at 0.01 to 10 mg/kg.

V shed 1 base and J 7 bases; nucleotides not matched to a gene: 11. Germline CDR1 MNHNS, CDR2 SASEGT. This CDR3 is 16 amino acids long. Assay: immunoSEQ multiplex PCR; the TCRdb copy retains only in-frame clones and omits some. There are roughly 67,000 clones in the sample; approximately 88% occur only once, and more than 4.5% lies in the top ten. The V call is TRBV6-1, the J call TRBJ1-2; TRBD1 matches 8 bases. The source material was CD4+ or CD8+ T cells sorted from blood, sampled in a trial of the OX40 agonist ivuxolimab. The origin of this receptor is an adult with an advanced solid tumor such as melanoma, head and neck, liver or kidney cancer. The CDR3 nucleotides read TGTGCCAGCAGTGAAGGCGCGGCAGGGGGCCGTTCTGGCTACACCTTC. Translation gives CASSEGAAGGRSGYTF.